This entry lists 27 T cell receptor beta chains sequenced from one sample in a study of blood T cell repertoires in COVID-19. Assay used: immunoSEQ multiplex PCR; TCRdb lists only in-frame clones, some missing. The sample lists 40,000 to 65,000 clones; roughly 84% were seen once. The sequenced material came from peripheral blood. The receptors stem from a man between 65 and 85 years old with active COVID-19.

V gene TRBV27 combines with J gene TRBJ2-5; 10 positions agree with TRBD1. This CDR3 is 13 amino acids long. CDR1 and CDR2 (germline): MNHEY, SMNVEV (reference sequence). Trimming took 5 bases from V and 5 from J; bases not matched to a gene: 2. CDR3 bases: TGTGCCAGCAGTCCGGACAGGGGGGAGACCCAGTACTTC. Encoded protein: CASSPDRGETQYF.

V is TRBV5-8 and J is TRBJ1-1, with D hard to call. This CDR3 region has 15 residues. CDR1 SGHTS and CDR2 YDEGEE come from the germline V gene. V gave up 4 bases and J gave up 1 base, with 14 bases separating them. DNA of the CDR3: TGTGCCAGCAGCCCGAGGTTGTATAAGAACACTGAAGCTTTCTTT. Amino acids: CASSPRLYKNTEAFF.

In nucleotides, the CDR3 is TGTGCCAGCACCCCACAAGGGCGGGACCTGGGACAGCCCCAGCATTTT. It translates to CASTPQGRDLGQPQHF. The rearrangement links TRBV7-8 to TRBJ1-5; tentatively, D is TRBD1 (5 bases). This CDR3 spans 16 amino acids. The V gene lost 7 bases and the J gene lost 7 bases, with 23 bases spanning the gap. Germline values: CDR1 SGHVS, CDR2 FQNEAQ. The full variable domain, its missing parts supplied by reference TRBV7-8 and TRBJ1-5, is GAGVSQSPRYKVAKRGQDVALRCDPISGHVSLFWYQQALGQGPEFLTYFQNEAQLDKSGLPSDRFFAERPEGSVSTLKIQRTQQEDSAVYLCASTPQGRDLGQPQHFGDGTRLSIL.

This chain connects TRBV24-1 to TRBJ1-2, with 8 bases lining up with TRBD1. CDR3 length: 15 amino acids. CDR1 and CDR2 from the germline V gene are KGHDR and SFDVKD. V gave up 4 bases and J gave up 5 bases; unmatched junction bases: 8. The CDR3 bases are TGTGCCACCAGTGACCCCACAGGGGGTGATTATGGCTACACCTTC. This sequence encodes CATSDPTGGDYGYTF.

As to this clone: Other nucleotide sequences from this sample produce the same CDR3. V and J are TRBV5-1 and TRBJ1-2; D is uncertain. This CDR3 comprises 14 residues. The germline V gene has CDR1 SGHRS and CDR2 YFSETQ. The V and J ends lost 0 bases and 2 bases respectively, with 8 bases between them. This CDR3 is CASSLGGENYGYTF. The CDR3 DNA follows: TGCGCCAGCAGCTTGGGCGGGGAGAACTATGGCTACACCTTC.

This sequence joins TRBV3-1 (or the pseudogene TRBV3-2) and TRBJ2-3; 8 nucleotides align to TRBD1. This CDR3 spans 14 amino acids. From germline, CDR1 is LGHDT and CDR2 YNNKEL (reference sequence). Trimming at V came to 3 bases and at J to 11 bases, leaving 10 bases not matched to a gene. DNA for the CDR3: TGTGCCAGCAGCCACCAAGGACAGGGTGGCGAGCAGTATTTT. Protein: CASSHQGQGGEQYF.

The V and J genes are TRBV4-1 and TRBJ2-2; TRBD2 agrees at 13 bases. The CDR3 loop spans 17 amino acids. J lost 5 bases, V lost 0 bases, and 3 bases had no gene match. Germline CDR1 is MGHRA and CDR2 is YSYEKL. The CDR3 here is CASSQDPTSGGTGELFF. The CDR3 DNA reads as TGCGCCAGCAGCCAAGACCCGACTAGCGGGGGGACCGGGGAGCTGTTTTTT.

V is TRBV6-4 and J is TRBJ1-2; D possibly corresponds to TRBD1 (6 bases). CDR1 and CDR2 from the germline V gene are MRHNA and SNTAGT. Trimming stripped 0 bases from V and 2 bases from J, with 16 bases between. The CDR3 length is 17 residues. CDR3 coding DNA: TGTGCCAGCAGTGACTCGTCGGGGGGGCCAGGGAACTATGGCTACACCTTC. It specifies CASSDSSGGPGNYGYTF.

This chain uses TRBV19 with TRBJ1-5; 9 nucleotides agree with TRBD1. The CDR3 length is 15 residues. Unmatched junction bases numbered 7, after V lost 7 bases and J lost 3 bases. Germline V CDR1 and CDR2: LNHDA, SQIVND (reference sequence). Here the CDR3 reads CASKPTGGSNQPQHF. CDR3 sequence (DNA): TGTGCCAGTAAACCGACAGGGGGTTCCAATCAGCCCCAGCATTTT. The variable domain in full, completed from reference TRBV19 and TRBJ1-5, reads DGGITQSPKYLFRKEGQNVTLSCEQNLNHDAMYWYRQDPGQGLRLIYYSQIVNDFQKGDIAEGYSVSREKKESFPLTVTSAQKNPTAFYLCASKPTGGSNQPQHFGDGTRLSIL.

This chain joins TRBV2 and TRBJ2-5, with 7 bases fitting TRBD1. V lost 7 bases and J lost 3; bases outside the gene matches: 8. In germline, CDR1 is SNHLY, CDR2 FYNNEI. The CDR3 extends over 14 amino acids. The CDR3 region has the DNA TGTGCCAGCACTAGACAGGGAGCGAAAGAGACCCAGTACTTC. Its translation: CASTRQGAKETQYF.

The chain is built from TRBV18 and TRBJ2-3; TRBD2 matches 8 bases. V lost 1 base and J lost 1; bases outside the gene matches: 7. The germline V gene encodes CDR1 KGHSH and CDR2 LQKENI. The CDR3 is 17 residues long. DNA of the CDR3: TGTGCCAGCTCACCACGGAGTCTTAGCGGGGGCACAGATACGCAGTATTTT. It translates to CASSPRSLSGGTDTQYF.

This clone was seen a single time. This CDR3 reads CASEGGRSTNEKLFF. DNA for the CDR3: TGTGCCAGCGAAGGGGGCCGATCAACTAATGAAAAACTGTTTTTT. V is TRBV2 and J is TRBJ1-4; 7 bases are shared with TRBD1. V lost 8 bases and J lost 0; bases outside the gene matches: 6. The V gene's germline CDR1 is SNHLY and CDR2 FYNNEI. CDR3 length: 15 residues.

The V gene is TRBV4-3, the J gene TRBJ2-7; 8 nucleotides line up with TRBD2. The junction had 5 bases not matched to a gene; V was cut back by 1 base and J by 3 bases. The CDR3 loop spans 15 amino acids. CDR1 is LGHNA, CDR2 YSLEER, per germline. CDR3 loop: CASSQGFSGDYEQYF. CDR3 bases: TGCGCCAGCAGCCAAGGGTTTAGCGGGGACTACGAGCAGTACTTC.

V gene TRBV30 combines with J gene TRBJ1-2; TRBD1 matches 11 bases. The CDR3 runs 11 residues. V lost 5 bases and J lost 8; bases outside the gene matches: 1. Germline assignment: CDR1 GTSNPN and CDR2 SVGIG (reference sequence). For the CDR3, the DNA is TGTGCCTGGTGGGACAGGGGGGGCTACACCTTC. Its protein is CAWWDRGGYTF.

A few counts support this clone. The V and J genes are TRBV5-5 and TRBJ2-2; D possibly corresponds to TRBD1 (5 bases). Trimming pared 0 bases from V and 4 bases from J, leaving 7 bases between. The CDR3 consists of 14 residues. Germline assignment: CDR1 SGHKS and CDR2 YYEKEE (reference sequence). CDR3 loop: CASSLARVTGELFF. The CDR3 nucleotides read TGTGCCAGCAGCTTGGCCAGGGTCACCGGGGAGCTGTTTTTT.

The table lists this clone with a few counts. The CDR3 reads CASSRFPRGGQEDTQYF. Here the CDR3 DNA reads TGTGCCAGCAGCCGTTTCCCGAGGGGGGGGCAGGAAGATACGCAGTATTTT. The V call is TRBV7-2, the J call TRBJ2-3, with D possibly being TRBD2 (7 bases). Germline CDR1 and CDR2: SGHTA and FQGNSA. The CDR3 covers 17 residues. The germline V and J ends were trimmed by 5 bases and 5 bases, with 23 bases remaining between them.

CDR3 bases: TGTGCCAGCAGCTTAGGGGGCTATACAGATACGCAGTATTTT. Translating it yields CASSLGGYTDTQYF. The chain is built from TRBV7-2 and TRBJ2-3; possibly TRBD1 for D (5 bases). This CDR3 has 14 amino acids. V was cut by 1 base and J by 3 bases, with 8 bases left in between. Germline CDR1 is SGHTA and CDR2 is FQGNSA. Together with reference TRBV7-2 and TRBJ2-3, the CDR3 gives the full variable domain: GAGVSQSPSNKVTEKGKDVELRCDPISGHTALYWYRQSLGQGLEFLIYFQGNSAPDKSGLPSDRFSAERTGGSVSTLTIQRTQQEDSAVYLCASSLGGYTDTQYFGPGTRLTVL.

The chain recombines TRBV5-1 with TRBJ2-7; tentative D call: TRBD2 (5 bases). The CDR3 runs 14 residues. V dropped 1 base and J dropped 6 bases, with 14 bases sitting between them. Germline-derived CDR1 and CDR2 are SGHRS and YFSETQ. CDR3 protein: CASSLSWGEGEQYF. CDR3 sequence (DNA): TGCGCCAGCAGCTTGTCATGGGGTGAGGGCGAGCAGTACTTC.

J is TRBJ2-5 and V is TRBV27, with D tentatively TRBD2 (5 bases). Germline CDR1 MNHEY, CDR2 SMNVEV (reference sequence). The CDR3 contains 12 residues. V was trimmed by 5 bases and J by 5 bases, leaving 9 bases between them. CDR3 nucleotides: TGTGCCAGCAGTCGACCGGGGGAGACCCAGTACTTC. Translation gives CASSRPGETQYF.

The rearrangement joins TRBV6-6 to TRBJ1-5; D possibly corresponds to TRBD1 (6 bases). There are 15 residues in the CDR3. Between the trimmed V and J ends, which lost 6 bases and 5 bases, there was a span of 17 bases. Germline assignment: CDR1 MNHNY and CDR2 SVGAGI (reference sequence). CDR3 nucleotide sequence: TGTGCCAGCAGCTATATCGCTAAGGGGGATCAGCCCCAGCATTTT. It translates to CASSYIAKGDQPQHF.

V usage is TRBV2 and J usage is TRBJ2-3, with 8 bases aligning to TRBD1. This CDR3 comprises 14 residues. The germline gives CDR1 SNHLY, CDR2 FYNNEI. The ends lost 3 bases at V and 11 bases at J; junction bases unmatched: 10. The CDR3, as DNA: TGTGCCAGCAGTGACCGCACGGGACAGGCTAAGCAGTATTTT. Translating gives CASSDRTGQAKQYF.

The chain combines TRBV27 with TRBJ1-2, with 10 bases matching TRBD1. The CDR3 has 20 amino acids. V gave up 3 bases and J gave up 4 bases; unmatched junction bases: 20. Germline V gene lookup returns CDR1 MNHEY and CDR2 SMNVEV (reference sequence). CDR3 amino acids: CASSFSSRDRGRLSSYGYTF. CDR3 nucleotides: TGTGCCAGCAGTTTCTCGTCCCGGGACAGGGGCCGGCTCAGTTCCTATGGCTACACCTTC.

This clone was observed a few times. J is TRBJ1-4 and V is TRBV4-3; no firm D call. There are 15 residues in the CDR3. V lost 2 bases and J lost 3, with 10 bases in between. Per germline, CDR1 LGHNA and CDR2 YSLEER. CDR3 sequence reads: CASSQFENSNEKLFF. The CDR3 nucleotides are TGCGCCAGCAGCCAATTTGAAAACTCTAATGAAAAACTGTTTTTT.

The chain has TRBV7-3 and TRBJ2-1, with 10 bases identical to TRBD2. Germline CDR1 and CDR2: SGHTA and FQGTGA. The trim removed 5 bases at V and 8 bases at J, leaving 9 bases unmatched. This CDR3 comprises 15 residues. The CDR3 DNA is TGTGCCAGCAGCCCCGGGATAGCGGGGGGATATGAGCAGTTCTTC. The encoded protein is CASSPGIAGGYEQFF.

The chain uses TRBV19 and TRBJ1-2, with a tentative D call TRBD1 (6 bases). The germline V gene has CDR1 LNHDA and CDR2 SQIVND (reference sequence). The CDR3 contains 17 residues. V lost 6 bases and J 6 bases, leaving 26 bases between the germline ends. CDR3 region: CASRRMQTGPKIDGYTF. CDR3 DNA sequence: TGTGCCAGTAGAAGAATGCAGACAGGCCCGAAGATTGATGGCTACACCTTC.

The chain is built from TRBV7-2 and TRBJ1-5; tentative D call: TRBD1 (6 bases). Germline CDR1 is SGHTA and CDR2 is FQGNSA. V was clipped by 1 base and J by 5 bases, with 6 bases between them. This CDR3 has 13 amino acids. In nucleotides, the CDR3 is TGTGCCAGCAGCTTAGGGACAGATCAGCCCCAGCATTTT. Translated, it gives CASSLGTDQPQHF.

This chain joins TRBV19 and TRBJ1-2, with TRBD1 matching over 7 bases. This CDR3 contains 15 residues. The trim removed 5 bases at V and 4 bases at J, leaving 10 bases unmatched. Germline V lookup: CDR1 LNHDA, CDR2 SQIVND (reference sequence). CDR3 loop: CASSAFGGTAYGYTF. CDR3 in DNA: TGTGCCAGTAGTGCCTTTGGTGGGACAGCCTATGGCTACACCTTC.